This T cell receptor (beta chain) was identified during a study of technical replicates of blood from a few donors. Germline lookup yields CDR1 SGDLS and CDR2 YYNGEE. CDR3 length: 16 residues. V lost 2 bases and J lost 1, with 15 bases in between. The data were produced by immunoSEQ multiplex PCR, yet TCRdb's version contains in-frame clones alone and is incomplete. The table records 75,000 to 95,000 clones, 90% to 96% of them present only once. The chain joins TRBV9 to TRBJ1-1; a weak D match, TRBD1 (5 bases). The sample consisted of T cells isolated from PBMCs. This clonotype was sampled from a human donor in good health. The CDR3 DNA follows: TGTGCCAGCAGCGTGGGGGGGGGACTAGCGAACACTGAAGCTTTCTTT. Translated: CASSVGGGLANTEAFF.